This TCR beta chain was found in a study of T cells in Graves' hyperthyroidism and ophthalmopathy. About the study: The initial diagnosis was the point when peripheral blood was collected, ahead of any treatment.

Germline loops: CDR1 SGHTA, CDR2 FQGTGA. CDR3 size: 15 residues. V dropped 4 bases and J dropped 5 bases, with 18 bases sitting between them. This clonotype was detected many times. Antigen specificity is unknown. The TCR beta CDR3 regions underwent amplification using RNA transcripts as the source. First-round RT-PCR with HTBI primers amplified the TCR CDR3 region. A single record per CDR3 protein comes from TCRdb applying MiXCR to the multiplex PCR reads. The table has about 610,000 distinct CDR3 sequences, under 15% seen once. Overall study findings and caveats: The model predicted ophthalmopathy a median around 6.5 months before onset.

The clonotype was recovered from a woman aged 40 to 55 with Graves' ophthalmopathy. The chain links TRBV7-3 to TRBJ2-7; D perhaps matches TRBD1 (6 bases). Sequenced: blood. The CDR3 loop is CASSSQQGAIHEQYF. The DNA for the CDR3 is TGTGCCAGCAGCTCACAACAGGGAGCGATTCACGAGCAGTACTTC.